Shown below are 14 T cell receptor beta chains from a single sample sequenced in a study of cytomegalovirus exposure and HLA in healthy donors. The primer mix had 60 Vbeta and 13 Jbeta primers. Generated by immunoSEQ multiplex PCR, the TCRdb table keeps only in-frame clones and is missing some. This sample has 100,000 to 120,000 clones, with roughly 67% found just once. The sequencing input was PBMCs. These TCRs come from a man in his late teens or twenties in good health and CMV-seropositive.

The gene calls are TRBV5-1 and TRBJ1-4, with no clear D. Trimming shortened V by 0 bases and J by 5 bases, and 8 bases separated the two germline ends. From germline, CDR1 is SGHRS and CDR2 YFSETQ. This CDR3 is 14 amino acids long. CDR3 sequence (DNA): TGCGCCAGCAGCTTGGAAAGCCTGAATGAAAAACTGTTTTTT. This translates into CASSLESLNEKLFF.

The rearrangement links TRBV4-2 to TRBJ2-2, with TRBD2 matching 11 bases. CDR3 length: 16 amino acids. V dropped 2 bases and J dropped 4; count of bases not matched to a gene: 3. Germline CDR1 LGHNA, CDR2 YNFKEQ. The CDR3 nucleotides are TGTGCCAGCAGCCAAATACTAGCGGGGGCCACCGGGGAGCTGTTTTTT. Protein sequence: CASSQILAGATGELFF.

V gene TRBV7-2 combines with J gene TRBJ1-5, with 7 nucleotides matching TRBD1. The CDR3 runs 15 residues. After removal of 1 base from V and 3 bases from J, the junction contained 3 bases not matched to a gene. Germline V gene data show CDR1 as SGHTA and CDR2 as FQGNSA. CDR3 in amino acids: CASSLVGQNNQPQHF. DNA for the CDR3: TGTGCCAGCAGCTTAGTGGGACAGAACAATCAGCCCCAGCATTTT.

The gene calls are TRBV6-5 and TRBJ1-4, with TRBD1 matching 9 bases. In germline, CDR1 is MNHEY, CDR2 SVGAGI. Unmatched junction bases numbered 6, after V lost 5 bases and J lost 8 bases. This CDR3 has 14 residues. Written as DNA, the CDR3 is TGTGCCAGCAGTATTGGGACAGGGACGGAAAAACTGTTTTTT. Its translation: CASSIGTGTEKLFF.

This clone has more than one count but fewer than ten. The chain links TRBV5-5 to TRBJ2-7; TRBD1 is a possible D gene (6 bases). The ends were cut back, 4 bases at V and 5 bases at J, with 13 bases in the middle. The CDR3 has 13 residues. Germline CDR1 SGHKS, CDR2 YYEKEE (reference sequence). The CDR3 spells CASSLGQSNEQYV. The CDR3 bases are TGTGCCAGCAGCCTAGGACAGTCGAACGAGCAGTACGTC.

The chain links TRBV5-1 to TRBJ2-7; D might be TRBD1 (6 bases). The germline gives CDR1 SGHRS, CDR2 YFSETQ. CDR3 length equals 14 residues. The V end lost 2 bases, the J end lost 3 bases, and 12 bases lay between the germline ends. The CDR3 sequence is CASSFGKGVYEQYF. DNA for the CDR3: TGCGCCAGCAGCTTCGGGAAGGGGGTCTACGAGCAGTACTTC.

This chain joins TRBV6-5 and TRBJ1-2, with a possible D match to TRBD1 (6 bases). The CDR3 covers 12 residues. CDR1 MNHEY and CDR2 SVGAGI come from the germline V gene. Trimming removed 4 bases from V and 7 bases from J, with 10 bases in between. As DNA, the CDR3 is TGTGCCAGCAGTTTAAACAGGGTTGGCTACACCTTC. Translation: CASSLNRVGYTF.

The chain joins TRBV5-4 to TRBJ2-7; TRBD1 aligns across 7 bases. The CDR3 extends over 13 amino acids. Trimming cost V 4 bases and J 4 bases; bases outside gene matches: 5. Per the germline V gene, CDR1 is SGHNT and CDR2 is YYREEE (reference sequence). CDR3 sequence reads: CASSLPQGYEQYV. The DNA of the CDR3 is TGTGCCAGCAGCCTTCCACAGGGGTACGAGCAGTACGTC.

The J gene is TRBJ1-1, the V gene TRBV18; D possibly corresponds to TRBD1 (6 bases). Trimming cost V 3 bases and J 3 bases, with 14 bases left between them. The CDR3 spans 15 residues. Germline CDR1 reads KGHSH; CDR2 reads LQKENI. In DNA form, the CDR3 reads TGTGCCAGCTCACCCCTAGGGGGTACGGACACTGAAGCTTTCTTT. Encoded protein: CASSPLGGTDTEAFF.

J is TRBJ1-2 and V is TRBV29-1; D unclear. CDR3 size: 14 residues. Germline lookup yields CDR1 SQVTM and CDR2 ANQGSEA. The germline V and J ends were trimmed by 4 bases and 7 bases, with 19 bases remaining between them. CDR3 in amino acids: CSVVGSAVAGGYTF. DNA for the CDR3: TGCAGCGTTGTAGGTTCGGCAGTCGCGGGTGGCTACACCTTC.

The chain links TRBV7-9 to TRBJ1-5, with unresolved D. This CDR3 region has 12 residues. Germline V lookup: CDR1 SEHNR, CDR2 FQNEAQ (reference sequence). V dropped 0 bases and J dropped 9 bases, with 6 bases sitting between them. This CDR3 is CASSLAERPQHF. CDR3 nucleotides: TGTGCCAGCAGCTTAGCTGAGAGGCCCCAGCATTTT.

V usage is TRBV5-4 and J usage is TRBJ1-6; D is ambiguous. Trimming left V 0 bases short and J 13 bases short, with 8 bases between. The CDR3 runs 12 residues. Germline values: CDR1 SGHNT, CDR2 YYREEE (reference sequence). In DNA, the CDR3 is TGTGCCAGCAGCTTGGGGCCGGGTCCCCTCCACTTT. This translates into CASSLGPGPLHF.

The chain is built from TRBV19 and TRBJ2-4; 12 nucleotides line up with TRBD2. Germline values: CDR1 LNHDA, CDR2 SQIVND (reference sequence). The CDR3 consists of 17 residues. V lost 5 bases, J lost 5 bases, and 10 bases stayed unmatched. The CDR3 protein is CASSRQGTSGPQNIQYF. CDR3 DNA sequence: TGTGCCAGTAGTCGCCAAGGGACTAGCGGGCCCCAAAACATTCAGTACTTC. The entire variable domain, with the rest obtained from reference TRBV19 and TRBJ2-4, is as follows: DGGITQSPKYLFRKEGQNVTLSCEQNLNHDAMYWYRQDPGQGLRLIYYSQIVNDFQKGDIAEGYSVSREKKESFPLTVTSAQKNPTAFYLCASSRQGTSGPQNIQYFGAGTRLSVL.

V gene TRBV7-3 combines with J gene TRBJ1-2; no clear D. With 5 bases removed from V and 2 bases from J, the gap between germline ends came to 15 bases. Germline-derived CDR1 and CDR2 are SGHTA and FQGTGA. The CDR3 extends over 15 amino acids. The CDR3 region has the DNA TGTGCCAGCAGCCCCGGATCTGGGCCCAACTATGGCTACACCTTC. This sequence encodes CASSPGSGPNYGYTF.